These 25 T cell receptor beta chains were all obtained from the same sample, sequenced in a study of T cell repertoires in cytomegalovirus infection. Each CDR3 protein gets one entry after TCRdb re-called the reads with MiXCR. The table lists about 100,000 distinct CDR3 sequences, roughly 40% of them singletons, with about 74% in the top ten. For these TCRs, the target antigens are not known. The sequencing here drew on CD8+ T cells from cultured PBMCs, taken from culture after CMV antigen stimulation. Receptors were obtained from a human donor in good health (CMV status not recorded). Some clones in this sample may be carry-over from other donors' samples.

This chain joins TRBV5-1 and TRBJ2-3, with TRBD1 identical over 9 bases. Germline V gene lookup returns CDR1 SGHRS and CDR2 YFSETQ. Trimming at V came to 4 bases and at J to 5 bases, leaving 8 bases not matched to a gene. This CDR3 comprises 15 residues. In DNA, the CDR3 is TGCGCCAGCAGCCCGGAGGGACAGGGTCAAGATACGCAGTATTTT. This encodes CASSPEGQGQDTQYF.

This clonotype has more than one count but fewer than ten. The CDR3 is CASSLSWDSPSTDTQYF. The CDR3 DNA reads as TGTGCCAGCAGCTTATCGTGGGACTCCCCTAGCACAGATACGCAGTATTTT. The gene calls are TRBV7-8 and TRBJ2-3; possible D gene TRBD2, 6 bases. CDR1 SGHVS and CDR2 FQNEAQ come from the germline V gene. The germline V and J ends were trimmed by 2 bases and 0 bases, with 15 bases remaining between them. This CDR3 has 17 amino acids. The full variable domain, rest sourced from reference TRBV7-8 and TRBJ2-3, is GAGVSQSPRYKVAKRGQDVALRCDPISGHVSLFWYQQALGQGPEFLTYFQNEAQLDKSGLPSDRFFAERPEGSVSTLKIQRTQQEDSAVYLCASSLSWDSPSTDTQYFGPGTRLTVL.

This clonotype was counted between two and nine times. The chain joins TRBV27 to TRBJ2-1; 8 bases fit TRBD2. The V segment lost 6 bases and the J segment 2 bases; nucleotides outside the gene matches: 3. From germline, CDR1 is MNHEY and CDR2 SMNVEV (reference sequence). The CDR3 has 14 amino acids. The CDR3 reads CASSSGRAYNEQFF. In DNA, the CDR3 is TGTGCCAGCAGCTCCGGGAGGGCCTACAATGAGCAGTTCTTC.

V is TRBV4-1 and J is TRBJ1-1, with TRBD1 matching over 12 bases. Trimming took 3 bases from V and 2 from J; bases not matched to a gene: 1. The CDR3 totals 15 residues. Germline loops: CDR1 MGHRA, CDR2 YSYEKL. DNA of the CDR3: TGCGCCAGCAGCCAGGGACAGGGGGCCAACACTGAAGCTTTCTTT. Protein: CASSQGQGANTEAFF.

This clonotype was seen many times. V and J are TRBV27 and TRBJ1-2; D remains ambiguous. Germline values: CDR1 MNHEY, CDR2 SMNVEV (reference sequence). Trimming removed 8 bases at V and 9 bases at J, with 19 bases between. The CDR3 extends over 13 amino acids. The CDR3 loop reads CASGQAPDRSYTF. The CDR3 DNA reads as TGTGCCAGCGGCCAGGCCCCTGATAGAAGCTACACCTTC.

J is TRBJ1-1 and V is TRBV12-3 or TRBV12-4; 8 nucleotides line up with TRBD1. The CDR3 is 15 residues long. The ends lost 3 bases at V and 3 bases at J; junction bases unmatched: 6. As DNA, the CDR3 is TGTGCCAGCAGTTTGGACAGGGAGTCCCACACTGAAGCTTTCTTT. Amino acids: CASSLDRESHTEAFF.

This clonotype appeared a few times. V usage is TRBV5-4 and J usage is TRBJ2-1; D call uncertain. CDR1 is SGHNT and CDR2 is YYREEE in the germline V gene (reference sequence). There are 13 residues in the CDR3. V lost 7 bases to trimming and J lost 1 base, with 9 bases between them. CDR3 residues: CASRSDSYNEQFF. CDR3 in DNA: TGTGCCAGCCGCTCAGATTCCTACAATGAGCAGTTCTTC.

This clonotype was detected only a few times. The rearrangement uses TRBV4-1 and TRBJ2-6, with D perhaps TRBD1 or TRBD2 (5 bases each). The germline CDR1 and CDR2 sequences are MGHRA and YSYEKL. Trimming cost V 1 base and J 0 bases, with 10 bases left between them. The CDR3 is made up of 17 amino acids. For the CDR3, the DNA is TGCGCCAGCAGCCAAGCTCTGGGACCCTCTGGGGCCAACGTCCTGACTTTC. It yields the protein CASSQALGPSGANVLTF.

This clonotype was seen at least ten times. The J gene is TRBJ2-1, the V gene TRBV4-1; the D is unclear. Germline CDR1 MGHRA, CDR2 YSYEKL. The CDR3 is 17 amino acids. V lost 2 bases and J lost 1, with 15 bases in between. The CDR3 protein is CASSQSSSHSSYNEQFF. CDR3 nucleotide sequence: TGCGCCAGCAGCCAAAGCTCCAGTCACTCTTCCTACAATGAGCAGTTCTTC.

This clonotype has at least ten counts. CDR3: CASSQDHGGTVHNEQFF. In nucleotides, the CDR3 is TGCGCCAGCAGCCAAGATCACGGGGGGACGGTTCACAATGAGCAGTTCTTC. V is TRBV4-1 and J is TRBJ2-1, with 7 bases that match TRBD2. The CDR3 extends over 17 amino acids. The germline CDR1 and CDR2 sequences are MGHRA and YSYEKL. V was pared by 0 bases and J by 5 bases, with 10 bases of the junction left unmatched.

In this sample, this clonotype turned up a few times. The chain joins TRBV20-1 to TRBJ2-7; 12 bases are a match to TRBD2. Germline CDR1 reads DFQATT; CDR2 reads SNEGSKA (reference sequence). The CDR3 spans 15 residues. V lost 1 base and J lost 7; bases outside the gene matches: 8. CDR3 DNA: TGCAGTGCTAGAGCACTAGCGGGGGGCCAGGGGGAGCAGTACTTC. The encoded protein is CSARALAGGQGEQYF.

This chain links TRBV6-1 with TRBJ2-7; perhaps TRBD2 as D (6 bases). Germline CDR1 MNHNS, CDR2 SASEGT. V was cut by 1 base and J by 2 bases, with 12 bases left in between. This CDR3 region has 15 residues. The CDR3 coding sequence is TGTGCCAGCAGTGAAGGGCGGGACGGTACCTACGAGCAGTACTTC. Translation: CASSEGRDGTYEQYF.

This clonotype was counted a few times. The rearrangement links TRBV15 to TRBJ2-3; TRBD2 agrees at 8 bases. The V gene's germline CDR1 is LNHNV and CDR2 YYDKDF (reference sequence). The length of the CDR3 is 18 residues. V shed 0 bases, J shed 1 base, and the junction held 9 bases outside the gene matches. CDR3 DNA sequence: TGTGCCACCAGCAGAGATAGGGCTAGCGGGTCCCGCACAGATACGCAGTATTTT. The encoded protein is CATSRDRASGSRTDTQYF.

This clonotype showed up many times. The chain uses TRBV6-1 and TRBJ2-3, with 9 bases matching TRBD2. Looked up from germline, CDR1 is MNHNS and CDR2 is SASEGT. The CDR3 runs to 16 residues. Trimming removed 2 bases from V and 3 bases from J; junction bases left unmatched: 6. The CDR3 here is CASSEYVAGVTDTQYF. CDR3 in DNA: TGTGCCAGCAGTGAATACGTAGCGGGGGTTACAGATACGCAGTATTTT.

The chain recombines TRBV20-1 with TRBJ1-5; D perhaps matches TRBD1 (5 bases). CDR1 is DFQATT and CDR2 is SNEGSKA in the germline V gene (reference sequence). V was trimmed by 4 bases and J by 5 bases, leaving 15 bases between them. CDR3 size: 14 residues. CDR3 DNA sequence: TGCAGTGCTAACCCTTCAGGGAGTTATCAGCCCCAGCATTTT. Its protein is CSANPSGSYQPQHF.

The rearrangement uses TRBV5-1 and TRBJ1-1; TRBD1 aligns across 7 bases. Trimming removed 0 bases from V and 1 base from J; junction bases left unmatched: 6. This CDR3 region has 16 residues. The germline V gene has CDR1 SGHRS and CDR2 YFSETQ. The CDR3 DNA sequence: TGCGCCAGCAGCTTGGGTCAGGGGGGGTGGAACACTGAAGCTTTCTTT. Its translation is CASSLGQGGWNTEAFF. Full variable domain (missing parts from reference TRBV5-1 and TRBJ1-1): KAGVTQTPRYLIKTRGQQVTLSCSPISGHRSVSWYQQTPGQGLQFLFEYFSETQRNKGNFPGRFSGRQFSNSRSEMNVSTLELGDSALYLCASSLGQGGWNTEAFFGQGTRLTVV.

This clonotype is classed as medium-sized. The CDR3 sequence is CASSTAGGIYNEQFF. CDR3 DNA sequence: TGTGCCAGCAGCACGGCGGGGGGCATTTACAATGAGCAGTTCTTC. V and J are TRBV7-3 and TRBJ2-1; 8 nucleotides line up with TRBD2. Per the germline V gene, CDR1 is SGHTA and CDR2 is FQGTGA. Losses at the gene ends were 5 bases for V and 4 bases for J; bases not matched to a gene: 7. The CDR3 covers 15 residues.

The table lists this clonotype with many counts. The chain couples TRBV9 to TRBJ1-5; no firm D call. Deletions cut 0 bases from V and 1 base from J, with 8 bases between. Germline CDR1 and CDR2: SGDLS and YYNGEE. The CDR3 runs 15 residues. This CDR3 reads CASSVAGLSNQPQHF. For the CDR3, the DNA is TGTGCCAGCAGCGTAGCGGGGTTAAGCAATCAGCCCCAGCATTTT.

The rearrangement links TRBV5-1 to TRBJ1-2, with 9 nucleotides matching TRBD1. The CDR3 runs to 16 residues. Unmatched junction bases numbered 14, after V lost 3 bases and J lost 8 bases. Germline lookup yields CDR1 SGHRS and CDR2 YFSETQ. DNA of the CDR3: TGCGCCAGCAGCTCCGGATGGACAGGGGATATTGAGGGCTACACCTTC. It translates to CASSSGWTGDIEGYTF. The variable domain in full, with the rest retrieved from reference TRBV5-1 and TRBJ1-2, is KAGVTQTPRYLIKTRGQQVTLSCSPISGHRSVSWYQQTPGQGLQFLFEYFSETQRNKGNFPGRFSGRQFSNSRSEMNVSTLELGDSALYLCASSSGWTGDIEGYTFGSGTRLTVV.

This clonotype was recorded many times. The rearrangement joins TRBV7-8 to TRBJ1-2; TRBD1 agrees at 8 bases. Germline lookup yields CDR1 SGHVS and CDR2 FQNEAQ. This CDR3 is 15 amino acids long. V shed 5 bases, J shed 8 bases, and the junction held 13 bases outside the gene matches. The CDR3, as DNA: TGTGCCAGCAGCCCCTCCATGGACAGGGAGGAGGGCTACACCTTC. As protein: CASSPSMDREEGYTF.

The J gene is TRBJ2-1, the V gene TRBV15; D ambiguous. Per germline, CDR1 LNHNV and CDR2 YYDKDF (reference sequence). CDR3 length: 12 residues. V was trimmed by 1 base and J by 6 bases, leaving 4 bases between them. Written as DNA, the CDR3 is TGTGCCACCAGCAGAGGTACCAATGAGCAGTTCTTC. As protein: CATSRGTNEQFF.

This chain uses TRBV7-2 with TRBJ1-2; D is undetermined. The CDR3 totals 13 residues. V lost 5 bases, J lost 3 bases, and 10 bases lay in between. CDR1 SGHTA and CDR2 FQGNSA come from the germline V gene. DNA of the CDR3: TGTGCCAGCAGCCCCACAGCGTACTATGGCTACACCTTC. This gives the protein CASSPTAYYGYTF.

The gene calls are TRBV7-8 and TRBJ2-7; D tentatively reads TRBD1 or TRBD2 (5 bases each). Trimming removed 1 base at V and 5 bases at J, with 15 bases between. In germline, CDR1 is SGHVS, CDR2 FQNEAQ. The CDR3 is 15 residues long. The DNA for the CDR3 is TGTGCCAGCAGCTTAGTAGGCAGGGACGTGAACGAGCAGTACTTC. Protein sequence: CASSLVGRDVNEQYF.

The chain employs TRBV12-3 or TRBV12-4 and TRBJ1-1; D call uncertain. CDR3 length: 12 residues. Trimming cost V 1 base and J 7 bases, with 7 bases left between them. CDR3 protein: CASSLGYSEAFF. The CDR3 DNA sequence: TGTGCCAGCAGTTTAGGGTACAGTGAAGCTTTCTTT.

V usage is TRBV6-5 and J usage is TRBJ2-1; 10 bases match TRBD2. This CDR3 contains 18 residues. CDR1 MNHEY and CDR2 SVGAGI come from the germline V gene. Trimming cost V 1 base and J 8 bases; bases outside gene matches: 14. CDR3 region: CASSYWGTSGEAGDEQFF. The CDR3 DNA follows: TGTGCCAGCAGTTACTGGGGAACTAGCGGGGAGGCTGGTGATGAGCAGTTCTTC.